This TCR beta chain was identified in a study of graft-versus-host responses after intestinal transplantation. Across the whole study: Transplants were multivisceral, liver-intestinal, or isolated intestinal. Each recipient received anti-thymocyte globulin induction, then tacrolimus and steroids for roughly 3 years. General study findings and limits: The highest levels of circulating GvH clones went along with early declines in HvG clones after transplant. Allograft graft-versus-host to host-versus-graft clonal ratios ran high in patients with graft-donor T cell macrochimerism.

Assay: immunoSEQ multiplex PCR; the TCRdb copy retains only in-frame clones and omits some. The table lists around 93,000 clones, about 90% of them singletons. V was shortened by 0 bases and J by 1 base, with 15 bases between the two germline ends. From germline, CDR1 is LNHNV and CDR2 YYDKDF (reference sequence). This CDR3 region has 17 residues. A note on this clone: As yet, its antigen is unknown.

The sequencing here drew on unstimulated CD8+ T cells sorted from spleen or lymph node cells, taken before intestinal transplant. This TCR came from a human donor who received an intestinal transplant. The chain links TRBV15 to TRBJ1-1, with a weak D call TRBD1 (5 bases). CDR3 sequence (DNA): TGTGCCACCAGCAGAGATCGAGGGGTTCCTCAGAACACTGAAGCTTTCTTT. This sequence encodes CATSRDRGVPQNTEAFF.